Following are 11 T cell receptor beta chains from one sample sequenced in a study of identical twins (dated by TCRdb to about 2016). Receptor libraries were prepared by 5' RACE. Sequencing took place on an Illumina HiSeq 2000. Clones were called with MiXCR by TCRdb after fastp trimmed the public reads at Q25, and only in-frame beta chains were retained. Rows are combined by CDR3 protein, so each entry shows the most common genes and DNA. This sample gives hundreds of thousands of distinct CDR3 sequences in total; just over 7% of them show up just once. Around 1.6% of the sample is held by the ten biggest clonotypes. The same sample was also studied in work on yellow fever vaccine responses in identical twins.

The sequenced sample consisted of PBMCs. The receptors stem from a woman aged 18-35 years in good health.

The table lists this clonotype with many counts. The chain combines TRBV6-2 or TRBV6-3 with TRBJ2-2; TRBD2 is a possible D gene (5 bases). Germline assignment: CDR1 MNHEY and CDR2 SVGEGT. Trimming removed 6 bases from V and 1 base from J, with 12 bases in between. CDR3 length: 15 amino acids. The CDR3 bases are TGTGCCAGCAGCGAACTAGGGATGAACACCGGGGAGCTGTTTTTT. It is translated as CASSELGMNTGELFF.

This clonotype has a count of ten or more. This sequence joins TRBV7-6 and TRBJ1-4; D ambiguous. Germline CDR1 is SGHVS and CDR2 is FNYEAQ. The V end lost 2 bases, the J end lost 4 bases, and 11 bases lay between the germline ends. The CDR3 runs 15 residues. In nucleotides, the CDR3 is TGTGCCAGCAGCTTATTGGCAAACTTTAATGAAAAACTGTTTTTT. Encoded protein: CASSLLANFNEKLFF. The whole variable domain, filled in from reference TRBV7-6 and TRBJ1-4, reads GAGVSQSPRYKVTKRGQDVALRCDPISGHVSLYWYRQALGQGPEFLTYFNYEAQQDKSGLPNDRFSAERPEGSISTLTIQRTEQRDSAMYRCASSLLANFNEKLFFGSGTQLSVL.

This clonotype was observed many times. The V gene is TRBV11-2, the J gene TRBJ1-1, with D perhaps matching TRBD1 (5 bases). The CDR3 extends over 14 amino acids. The V gene's germline CDR1 is SGHAT and CDR2 FQNNGV. V was shortened by 1 base and J by 4 bases, with 10 bases between the two germline ends. CDR3 loop: CASSLAGSSTEAFF. In DNA, the CDR3 is TGTGCCAGCAGCTTAGCAGGGAGTAGCACTGAAGCTTTCTTT.

This clonotype has more than one count but fewer than ten. This sequence joins TRBV11-2 and TRBJ1-2; D is perhaps TRBD1 (6 bases). There are 15 residues in the CDR3. CDR1 is SGHAT and CDR2 is FQNNGV in the germline V gene. The germline V and J ends were trimmed by 2 bases and 6 bases, with 16 bases remaining between them. The CDR3 nucleotides read TGTGCCAGCAGCTTATGGGGGCAGGGAAGGGATGGCTACACCTTC. Translation: CASSLWGQGRDGYTF.

This clonotype was detected only a few times. The V call is TRBV29-1, the J call TRBJ1-2; D is uncertain. The CDR3 length is 12 residues. Trimming removed 8 bases from V and 1 base from J, with 11 bases in between. Germline V gene data show CDR1 as SQVTM and CDR2 as ANQGSEA. CDR3 sequence: CSSTRLNYGYTF. The DNA for the CDR3 is TGCAGCTCGACAAGACTTAACTATGGCTACACCTTC.

The chain links TRBV20-1 to TRBJ2-1, with 16 bases identical to TRBD2. Germline trimming cut 5 bases from V and 0 bases from J; bases unmatched to any gene: 10. The CDR3 sequence is 19 residues long. Germline V gene sequence: CDR1 DFQATT, CDR2 SNEGSKA (reference sequence). The CDR3 here is CSAPPRGLAGGHSYNEQFF. CDR3 coding DNA: TGCAGTGCTCCCCCCCGGGGACTAGCGGGGGGGCACTCCTACAATGAGCAGTTCTTC.

This chain links TRBV29-1 with TRBJ2-7, with D tentatively TRBD1 or TRBD2 (5 bases each). Trimming stripped 6 bases from V and 4 bases from J, with 22 bases between. Germline V lookup: CDR1 SQVTM, CDR2 ANQGSEA. This CDR3 comprises 15 residues. The CDR3 protein is CSVYTAGREGYEQYF. Here the CDR3 DNA reads TGCAGCGTCTACACGGCGGGCAGGGAAGGATACGAGCAGTACTTC.

J is TRBJ2-5 and V is TRBV7-3; no firm D call. Germline assignment: CDR1 SGHTA and CDR2 FQGTGA. The CDR3 consists of 15 residues. The germline V and J ends were trimmed by 1 base and 5 bases, with 14 bases remaining between them. For the CDR3, the DNA is TGTGCCAGCAGCTTAATGGGGTTACAGCAGGAGACCCAGTACTTC. The encoded protein is CASSLMGLQQETQYF.

This chain links TRBV7-9 with TRBJ1-2, with a tentative D call TRBD1 (6 bases). With 5 bases removed from V and 6 bases from J, the gap between germline ends came to 16 bases. Germline V gene sequence: CDR1 SEHNR, CDR2 FQNEAQ (reference sequence). The CDR3 is made up of 14 amino acids. CDR3 sequence: CASSGHGGANGYTF. Written as DNA, the CDR3 is TGTGCCAGCAGCGGGCACGGGGGCGCGAATGGCTACACCTTC. Together with reference TRBV7-9 and TRBJ1-2, the CDR3 gives the full variable domain: DTGVSQNPRHKITKRGQNVTFRCDPISEHNRLYWYRQTLGQGPEFLTYFQNEAQLEKSRLLSDRFSAERPKGSFSTLEIQRTEQGDSAMYLCASSGHGGANGYTFGSGTRLTVV.

This clonotype was counted ten times or more. The CDR3: CSVEPQGARITDTQYF. Written as DNA, the CDR3 is TGCAGCGTTGAACCACAGGGGGCGCGAATCACAGATACGCAGTATTTT. The chain links TRBV29-1 to TRBJ2-3; 9 nucleotides match TRBD1. The CDR3 is 16 amino acids. The V gene end was trimmed by 2 bases and the J gene end by 2 bases; junction bases not matched to a gene: 8. Germline V gene sequence: CDR1 SQVTM, CDR2 ANQGSEA.

This clonotype appeared a few times. The CDR3: CASSPDTTGNTIYF. Here the CDR3 DNA reads TGTGCCAGCAGCCCCGACACAACTGGAAACACCATATATTTT. The gene calls are TRBV12-3 or TRBV12-4 and TRBJ1-3, with D unresolved. Trimming left V 6 bases short and J 2 bases short, with 11 bases between. There are 14 residues in the CDR3.